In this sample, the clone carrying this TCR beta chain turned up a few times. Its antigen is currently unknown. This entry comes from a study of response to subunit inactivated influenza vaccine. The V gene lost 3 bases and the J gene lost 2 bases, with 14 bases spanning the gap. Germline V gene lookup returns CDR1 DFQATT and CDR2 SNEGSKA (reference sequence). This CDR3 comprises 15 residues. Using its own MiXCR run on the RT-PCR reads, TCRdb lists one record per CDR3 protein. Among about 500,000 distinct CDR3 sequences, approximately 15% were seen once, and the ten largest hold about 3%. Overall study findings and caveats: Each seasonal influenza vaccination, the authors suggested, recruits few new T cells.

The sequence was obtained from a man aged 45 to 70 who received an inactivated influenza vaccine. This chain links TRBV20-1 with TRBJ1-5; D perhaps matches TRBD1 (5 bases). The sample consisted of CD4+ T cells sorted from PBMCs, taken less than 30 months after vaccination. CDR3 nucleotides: TGCAGTGCTAGGGTTCCAGGGACGGGCAATCAGCCCCAGCATTTT. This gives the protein CSARVPGTGNQPQHF.